Listed here are 10 T cell receptor beta chains from one sample, sequenced in a study of blood T cell repertoires in COVID-19. TCRdb's table, derived via immunoSEQ multiplex PCR, lists solely in-frame clones and lacks some. Here the sample spans some 87,000 clones, around three quarters being singletons. The sequenced sample consisted of peripheral blood. All receptors come from a middle-aged man who had recovered from COVID-19.

J is TRBJ2-2 and V is TRBV14; 9 bases agree with TRBD2. This CDR3 has 20 residues. Germline V gives CDR1 SGHDN, CDR2 FVKESK. Trimming removed 0 bases from V and 7 bases from J; junction bases left unmatched: 18. The CDR3 protein is CASSQERRTGASGNYGELFF. For the CDR3, the DNA is TGTGCCAGCAGCCAAGAACGAAGAACGGGGGCTAGCGGGAATTACGGGGAGCTGTTTTTT.

In nucleotides, the CDR3 is TGTGCCAGCAGCGGAGGTAGCGGGGGTACAGATACGCAGTATTTT. Amino acids: CASSGGSGGTDTQYF. The chain recombines TRBV3-1 (or the pseudogene TRBV3-2) with TRBJ2-3, with 9 bases that match TRBD2. The CDR3 length is 15 residues. The germline CDR1 and CDR2 sequences are LGHDT and YNNKEL (reference sequence). The ends lost 5 bases at V and 3 bases at J; junction bases unmatched: 6.

The J gene is TRBJ2-7, the V gene TRBV30; 8 bases match TRBD1. V gave up 2 bases and J gave up 6 bases; unmatched junction bases: 9. This CDR3 comprises 14 residues. Germline CDR1 reads GTSNPN; CDR2 reads SVGIG (reference sequence). CDR3 nucleotide sequence: TGTGCCTGGAGTCCGGACAGGGCTAGGACCGAGCAGTACTTC. Protein product: CAWSPDRARTEQYF.

This clone appeared a single time. The chain employs TRBV3-1 (or the pseudogene TRBV3-2) and TRBJ1-2, with D unresolved. Germline-derived CDR1 and CDR2 are LGHDT and YNNKEL (reference sequence). V lost 0 bases and J 9 bases, leaving 11 bases between the germline ends. This CDR3 comprises 13 residues. The CDR3: CASSQDGQFRYTF. The CDR3 coding sequence is TGTGCCAGCAGCCAAGATGGTCAGTTCCGCTACACCTTC.

The V and J genes are TRBV6-5 and TRBJ1-4; 7 bases agree with TRBD1. The CDR3 extends over 15 amino acids. Germline lookup yields CDR1 MNHEY and CDR2 SVGAGI. With 5 bases clipped from V and 7 bases from J, the junction kept 10 bases outside the gene matches. CDR3 in amino acids: CASSLGGQASEKLFF. The CDR3 DNA follows: TGTGCCAGCAGTCTCGGTGGACAGGCTTCTGAAAAACTGTTTTTT.

The gene calls are TRBV19 and TRBJ2-5, with 8 bases matching TRBD2. V lost 3 bases, J lost 4 bases, and 4 bases stayed unmatched. Germline V gene lookup returns CDR1 LNHDA and CDR2 SQIVND (reference sequence). This CDR3 region has 14 residues. The CDR3 nucleotides read TGTGCCAGTAGTATTCCGGGGGGGCGAGAGACCCAGTACTTC. It translates to CASSIPGGRETQYF.

The rearrangement links TRBV5-1 to TRBJ2-7; the match to TRBD1 covers 12 bases. The V segment lost 4 bases and the J segment 5 bases; nucleotides outside the gene matches: 7. CDR3 length: 15 amino acids. The V gene's germline CDR1 is SGHRS and CDR2 YFSETQ. This CDR3 is CASSQMGQGADEQYF. The CDR3 DNA is TGCGCCAGCAGCCAAATGGGACAGGGGGCCGACGAGCAGTACTTC.

The J gene is TRBJ2-3, the V gene TRBV28; D may be TRBD1 (5 bases). The CDR3 runs 13 residues. V lost 6 bases, J lost 9 bases, and 16 bases lay in between. Germline CDR1 reads MDHEN; CDR2 reads SYDVKM. The CDR3 nucleotides read TGTGCCAGCAGCCCCTCGGCGTCAGGGACGCAGTATTTT. Translating gives CASSPSASGTQYF. Complete variable domain (other parts from reference TRBV28 and TRBJ2-3): DVKVTQSSRYLVKRTGEKVFLECVQDMDHENMFWYRQDPGLGLRLIYFSYDVKMKEKGDIPEGYSVSREKKERFSLILESASTNQTSMYLCASSPSASGTQYFGPGTRLTVL.

This chain connects TRBV27 to TRBJ1-2; 7 bases are a match to TRBD1. The germline V gene has CDR1 MNHEY and CDR2 SMNVEV (reference sequence). This CDR3 has 13 residues. V lost 6 bases to trimming and J lost 4 bases; unmatched junction nucleotides: 5. CDR3 coding DNA: TGTGCCAGCAGGGCCGGGACAGCCTATGGCTACACCTTC. This translates into CASRAGTAYGYTF.

The gene calls are TRBV5-1 and TRBJ1-1, with unresolved D. The V gene's germline CDR1 is SGHRS and CDR2 YFSETQ. This CDR3 has 13 residues. Between the trimmed V and J ends, which lost 2 bases and 1 base, there was a span of 6 bases. The CDR3 region has the DNA TGCGCCAGCAGCTTAAACACGAACACTGAAGCTTTCTTT. Encoded protein: CASSLNTNTEAFF. Variable domain in full (rest from reference TRBV5-1 and TRBJ1-1): KAGVTQTPRYLIKTRGQQVTLSCSPISGHRSVSWYQQTPGQGLQFLFEYFSETQRNKGNFPGRFSGRQFSNSRSEMNVSTLELGDSALYLCASSLNTNTEAFFGQGTRLTVV.